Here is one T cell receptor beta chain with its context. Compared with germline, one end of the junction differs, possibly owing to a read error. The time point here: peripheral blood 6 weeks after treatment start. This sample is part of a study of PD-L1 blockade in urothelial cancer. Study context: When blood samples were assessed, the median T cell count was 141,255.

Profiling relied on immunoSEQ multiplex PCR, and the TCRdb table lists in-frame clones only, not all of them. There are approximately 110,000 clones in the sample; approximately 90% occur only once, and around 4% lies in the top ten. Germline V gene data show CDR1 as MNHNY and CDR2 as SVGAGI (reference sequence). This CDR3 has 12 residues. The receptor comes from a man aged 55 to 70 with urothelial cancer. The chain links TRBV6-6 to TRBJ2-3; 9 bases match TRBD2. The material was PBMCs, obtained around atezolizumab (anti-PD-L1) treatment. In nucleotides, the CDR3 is TGTGCCAGCAGTTACACTAGCGGGTCTTGGCATTTT. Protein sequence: CASSYTSGSWHF.